This T cell receptor (beta chain) was recovered during a study of T cell responses to AZD1222 COVID-19 vaccine. Sequenced by immunoSEQ multiplex PCR; TCRdb stores in-frame clones only, minus some. The data hold some 180,000 clones, with around 93% observed a single time. As to this clone: Distinct nucleotide sequences in the sample also encode this CDR3.

The sample was peripheral blood, taken 28 days after the second dose of the MenACWY control vaccine. This sequence originates from an adult who received the MenACWY meningococcal vaccine as a control.

The CDR3 region has the DNA TGTGCCAGCAGCTTAGAGGGGAACACTGAAGCTTTCTTT. Translation gives CASSLEGNTEAFF. The rearrangement joins TRBV7-9 to TRBJ1-1; D not resolved. With 1 base removed from V and 1 base from J, the gap between germline ends came to 4 bases. Germline V gene sequence: CDR1 SEHNR, CDR2 FQNEAQ (reference sequence). This CDR3 is built from 13 residues.